Given below is one TCR beta chain in context. Antigen unknown. Data came from immunoSEQ multiplex PCR; TCRdb stores just in-frame clones and leaves some out. The sample lists about 150,000 clones, about 92% occurring once. The entry originates in a study of T cell responses to AZD1222 COVID-19 vaccine. The study's findings and limits: Two AZD1222 administrations were followed by greater Spike-specific TCR breadth and depth. Baseline serostatus was positive in only a handful of AZD1222 recipients. Nearly half of the spike-specific TCRs reportedly recognize variant regions that carry no mutations.

The receptor's source is an adult who received the AZD1222 COVID-19 vaccine. The sample consisted of peripheral blood, taken 28 days after the second AZD1222 dose.

CDR3 loop: CAIRGGAGVNTGELFF. CDR3 in DNA: TGTGCCATCAGAGGGGGCGCGGGGGTAAACACCGGGGAGCTGTTTTTT. J is TRBJ2-2 and V is TRBV10-3; D is possibly TRBD1 or TRBD2 (7 bases each). This CDR3 is built from 16 residues. Germline values: CDR1 ENHRY, CDR2 SYGVKD. V lost 6 bases and J lost 2, with 16 bases in between.